This paragraph covers one TCR beta chain sequence. V trimming: 2 bases; J trimming: 3 bases; junction bases outside the gene matches: 9. The germline V gene has CDR1 MNHNY and CDR2 SVGAGI (reference sequence). The CDR3 is 16 amino acids. These data come from a study of blood T cell repertoires in COVID-19. Study background: Sample material is recorded as cDNA or gDNA derived from T cells, B-cell-depleted T cells, or PBMCs.

In the original processing: Amplification from reference gene primers served as the basis for estimated nucleated cell counts. The data were produced by immunoSEQ multiplex PCR, yet TCRdb's version contains in-frame clones alone and is incomplete. V, J and clone size derive from that table, while D and trimming were established from the DNA sequence. The sample lists approximately 120,000 clones; around 83% were seen once. This chain links TRBV6-6 with TRBJ1-2; TRBD1 matches at 7 bases. This clonotype was obtained from a man older than 75 with active or convalescent COVID-19. The sample taken for sequencing was peripheral blood. The DNA for the CDR3 is TGTGCCAGCAGTTACCTCACCCCGGGACAGCACTATGGCTACACCTTC. Residues: CASSYLTPGQHYGYTF.